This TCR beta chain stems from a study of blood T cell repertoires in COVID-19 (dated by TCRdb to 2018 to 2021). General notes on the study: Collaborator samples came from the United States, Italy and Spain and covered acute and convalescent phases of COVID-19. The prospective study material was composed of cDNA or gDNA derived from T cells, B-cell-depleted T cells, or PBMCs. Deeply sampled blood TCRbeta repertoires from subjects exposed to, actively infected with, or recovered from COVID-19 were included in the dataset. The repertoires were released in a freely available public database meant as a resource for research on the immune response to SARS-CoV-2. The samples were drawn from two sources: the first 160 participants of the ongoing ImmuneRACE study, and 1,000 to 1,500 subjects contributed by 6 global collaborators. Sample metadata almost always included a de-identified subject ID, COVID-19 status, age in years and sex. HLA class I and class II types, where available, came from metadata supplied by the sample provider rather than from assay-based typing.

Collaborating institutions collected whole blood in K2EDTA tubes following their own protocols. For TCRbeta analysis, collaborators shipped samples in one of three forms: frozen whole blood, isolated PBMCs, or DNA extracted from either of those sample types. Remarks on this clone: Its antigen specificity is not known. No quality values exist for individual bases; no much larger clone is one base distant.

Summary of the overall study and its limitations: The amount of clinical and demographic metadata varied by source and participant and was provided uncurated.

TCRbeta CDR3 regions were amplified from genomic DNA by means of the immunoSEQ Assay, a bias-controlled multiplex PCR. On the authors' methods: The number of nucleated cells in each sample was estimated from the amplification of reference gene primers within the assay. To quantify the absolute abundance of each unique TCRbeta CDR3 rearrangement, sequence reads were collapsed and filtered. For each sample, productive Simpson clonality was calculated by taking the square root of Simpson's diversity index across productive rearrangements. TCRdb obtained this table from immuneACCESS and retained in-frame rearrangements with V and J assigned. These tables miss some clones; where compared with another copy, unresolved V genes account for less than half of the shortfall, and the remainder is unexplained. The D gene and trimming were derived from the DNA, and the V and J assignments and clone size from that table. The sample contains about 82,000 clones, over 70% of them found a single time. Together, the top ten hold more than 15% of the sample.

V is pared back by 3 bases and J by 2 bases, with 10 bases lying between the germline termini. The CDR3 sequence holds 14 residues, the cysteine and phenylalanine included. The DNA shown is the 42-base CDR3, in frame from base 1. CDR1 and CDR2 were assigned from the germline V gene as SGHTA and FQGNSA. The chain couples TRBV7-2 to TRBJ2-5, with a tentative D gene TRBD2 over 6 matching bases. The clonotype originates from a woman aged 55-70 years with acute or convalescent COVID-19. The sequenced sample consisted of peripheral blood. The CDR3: CASSFRLVQETQYF. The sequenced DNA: TGTGCCAGCAGCTTTCGACTAGTACAAGAGACCCAGTACTTC.